The present T cell receptor beta chain was sequenced within a study of technical replicates of blood from several donors. Method: immunoSEQ multiplex PCR; TCRdb's copy keeps in-frame clones and lacks some. The sample holds under 80,000 clones, approximately 89% seen once. The CDR3 totals 16 residues. Germline CDR1 is SGHNT and CDR2 is YYREEE (reference sequence). Trimming took 0 bases from V and 7 from J, leaving 20 bases between them. V gene TRBV5-4 combines with J gene TRBJ2-7; TRBD2 might be the D (6 bases). The clonotype originates from a human donor in good health. Some clones in this sample may be carry-over from other donors' samples. The sample comprised PBMCs. The CDR3 nucleotides read TGTGCCAGCAGCTTGGGTGTAGCGGCGAAAACGGGGGAGCAGTACTTC. Its protein product is CASSLGVAAKTGEQYF.